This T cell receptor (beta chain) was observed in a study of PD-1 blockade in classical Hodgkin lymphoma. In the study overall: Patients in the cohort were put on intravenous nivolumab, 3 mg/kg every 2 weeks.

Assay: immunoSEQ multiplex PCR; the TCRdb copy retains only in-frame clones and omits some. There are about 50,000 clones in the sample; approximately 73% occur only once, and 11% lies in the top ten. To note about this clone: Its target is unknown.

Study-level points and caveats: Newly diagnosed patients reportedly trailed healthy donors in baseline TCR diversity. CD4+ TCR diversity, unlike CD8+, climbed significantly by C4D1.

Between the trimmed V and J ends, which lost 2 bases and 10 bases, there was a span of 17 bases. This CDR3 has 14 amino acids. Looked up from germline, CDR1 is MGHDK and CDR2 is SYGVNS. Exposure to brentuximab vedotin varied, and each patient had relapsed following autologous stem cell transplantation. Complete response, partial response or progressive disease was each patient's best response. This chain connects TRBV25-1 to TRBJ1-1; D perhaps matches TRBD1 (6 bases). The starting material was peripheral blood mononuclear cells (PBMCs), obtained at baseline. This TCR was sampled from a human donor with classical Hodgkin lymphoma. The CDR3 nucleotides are TGTGCCAGCAGTGAAGACCCGGGGGCAAAGGGAGCTTTCTTT. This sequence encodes CASSEDPGAKGAFF.